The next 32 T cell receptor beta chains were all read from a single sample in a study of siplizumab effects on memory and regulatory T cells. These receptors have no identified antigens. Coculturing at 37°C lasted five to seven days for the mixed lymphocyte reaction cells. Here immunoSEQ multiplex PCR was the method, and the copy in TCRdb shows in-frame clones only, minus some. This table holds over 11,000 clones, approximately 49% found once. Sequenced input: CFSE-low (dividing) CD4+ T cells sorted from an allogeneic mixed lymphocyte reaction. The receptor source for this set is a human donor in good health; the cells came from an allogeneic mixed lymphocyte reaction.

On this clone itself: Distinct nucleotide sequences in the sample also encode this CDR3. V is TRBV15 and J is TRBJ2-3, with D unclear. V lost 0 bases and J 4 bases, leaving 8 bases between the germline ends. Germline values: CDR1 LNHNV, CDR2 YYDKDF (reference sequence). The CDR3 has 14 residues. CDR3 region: CATSRDRAADTQYF. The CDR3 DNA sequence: TGTGCCACCAGCAGAGATCGGGCAGCAGATACGCAGTATTTT. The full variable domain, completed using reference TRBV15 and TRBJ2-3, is DAMVIQNPRYQVTQFGKPVTLSCSQTLNHNVMYWYQQKSSQAPKLLFHYYDKDFNNEADTPDNFQSRRPNTSFCFLDIRSPGLGDTAMYLCATSRDRAADTQYFGPGTRLTVL.

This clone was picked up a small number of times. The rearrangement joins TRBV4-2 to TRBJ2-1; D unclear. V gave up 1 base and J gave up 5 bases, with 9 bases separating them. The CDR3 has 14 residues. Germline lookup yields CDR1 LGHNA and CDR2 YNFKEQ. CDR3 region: CASSQVGSNNEQFF. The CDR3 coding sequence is TGTGCCAGCAGCCAAGTCGGATCGAACAATGAGCAGTTCTTC.

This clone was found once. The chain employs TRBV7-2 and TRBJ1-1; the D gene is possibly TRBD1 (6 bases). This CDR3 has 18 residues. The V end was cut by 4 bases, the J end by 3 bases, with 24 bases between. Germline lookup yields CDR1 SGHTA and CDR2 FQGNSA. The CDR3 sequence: CASSSTFRGRRGYTEAFF. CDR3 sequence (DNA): TGTGCCAGCAGCTCGACTTTCCGAGGGCGCAGGGGCTACACTGAAGCTTTCTTT.

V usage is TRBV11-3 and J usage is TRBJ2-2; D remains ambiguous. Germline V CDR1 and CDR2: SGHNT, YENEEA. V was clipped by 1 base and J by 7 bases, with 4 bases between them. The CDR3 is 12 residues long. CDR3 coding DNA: TGTGCCAGCAGCTTAGTTGGCGGGGAGCTGTTTTTT. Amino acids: CASSLVGGELFF.

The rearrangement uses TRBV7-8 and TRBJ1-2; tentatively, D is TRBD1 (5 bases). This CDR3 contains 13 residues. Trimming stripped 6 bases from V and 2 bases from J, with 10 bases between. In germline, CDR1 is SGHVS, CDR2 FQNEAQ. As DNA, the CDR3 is TGTGCCAGCAGTCCAGGGTCCAACTATGGCTACACCTTC. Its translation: CASSPGSNYGYTF. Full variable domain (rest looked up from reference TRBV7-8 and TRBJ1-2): GAGVSQSPRYKVAKRGQDVALRCDPISGHVSLFWYQQALGQGPEFLTYFQNEAQLDKSGLPSDRFFAERPEGSVSTLKIQRTQQEDSAVYLCASSPGSNYGYTFGSGTRLTVV.

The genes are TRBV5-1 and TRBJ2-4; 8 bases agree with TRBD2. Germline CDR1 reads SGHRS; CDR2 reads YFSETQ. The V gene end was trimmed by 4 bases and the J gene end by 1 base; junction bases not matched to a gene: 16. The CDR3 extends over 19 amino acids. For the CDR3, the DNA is TGCGCCAGCAGCCAGGATCCGGGGACTAGATTAGTTGCCAAAAACATTCAGTACTTC. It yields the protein CASSQDPGTRLVAKNIQYF.

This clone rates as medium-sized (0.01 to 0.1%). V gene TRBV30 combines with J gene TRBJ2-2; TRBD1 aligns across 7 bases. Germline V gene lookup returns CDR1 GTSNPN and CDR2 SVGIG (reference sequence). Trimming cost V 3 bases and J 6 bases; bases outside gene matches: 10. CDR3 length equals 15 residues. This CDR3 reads CAWRITGASPGELFF. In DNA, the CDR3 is TGTGCCTGGAGAATCACAGGGGCGTCTCCCGGGGAGCTGTTTTTT.

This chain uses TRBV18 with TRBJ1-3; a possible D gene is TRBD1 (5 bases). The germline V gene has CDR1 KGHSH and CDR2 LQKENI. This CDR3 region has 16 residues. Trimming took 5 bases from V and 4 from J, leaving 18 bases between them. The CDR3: CASSANPTGAGNTIYF. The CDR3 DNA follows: TGTGCCAGCTCAGCAAACCCAACAGGTGCGGGAAACACCATATATTTT.

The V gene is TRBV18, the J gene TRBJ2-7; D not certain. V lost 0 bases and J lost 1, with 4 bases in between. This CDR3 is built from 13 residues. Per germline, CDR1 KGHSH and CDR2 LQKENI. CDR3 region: CASSPPTSYEQYF. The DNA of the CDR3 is TGTGCCAGCTCACCACCGACATCCTACGAGCAGTACTTC.

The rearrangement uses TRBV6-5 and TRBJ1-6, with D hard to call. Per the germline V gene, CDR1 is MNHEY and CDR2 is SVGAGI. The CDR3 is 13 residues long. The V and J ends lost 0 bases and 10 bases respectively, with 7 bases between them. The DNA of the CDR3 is TGTGCCAGCAGTTACTCCAAGGAATCACCCCTCCACTTT. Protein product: CASSYSKESPLHF.

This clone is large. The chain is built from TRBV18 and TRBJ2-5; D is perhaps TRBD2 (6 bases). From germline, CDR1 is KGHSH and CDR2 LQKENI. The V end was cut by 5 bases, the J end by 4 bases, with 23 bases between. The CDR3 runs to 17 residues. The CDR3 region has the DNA TGTGCCAGCTCATTTCTCGCCCTCGGGGGAACCGGAGAGACCCAGTACTTC. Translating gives CASSFLALGGTGETQYF.

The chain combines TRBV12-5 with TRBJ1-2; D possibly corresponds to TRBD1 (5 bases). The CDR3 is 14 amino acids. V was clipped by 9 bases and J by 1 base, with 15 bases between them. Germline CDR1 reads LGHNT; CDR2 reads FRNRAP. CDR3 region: CASVSGSGNYGYTF. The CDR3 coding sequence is TGTGCTAGCGTATCAGGGAGCGGTAACTATGGCTACACCTTC.

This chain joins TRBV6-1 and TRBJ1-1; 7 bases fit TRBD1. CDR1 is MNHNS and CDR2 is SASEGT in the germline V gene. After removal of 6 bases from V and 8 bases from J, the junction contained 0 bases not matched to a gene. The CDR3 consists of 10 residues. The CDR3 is CASRDREAFF. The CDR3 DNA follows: TGTGCCAGCAGGGACAGGGAAGCTTTCTTT.

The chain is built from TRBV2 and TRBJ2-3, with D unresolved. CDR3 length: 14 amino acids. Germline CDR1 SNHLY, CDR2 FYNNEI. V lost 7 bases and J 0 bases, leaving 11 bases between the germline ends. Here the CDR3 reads CASKPGLSTDTQYF. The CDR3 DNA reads TGTGCCAGCAAACCGGGCCTTAGCACAGATACGCAGTATTTT.

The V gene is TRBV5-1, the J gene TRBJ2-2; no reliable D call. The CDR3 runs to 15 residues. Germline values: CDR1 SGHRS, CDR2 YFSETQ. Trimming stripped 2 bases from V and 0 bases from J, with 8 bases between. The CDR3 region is CASSFAGANTGELFF. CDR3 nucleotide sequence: TGCGCCAGCAGCTTTGCCGGCGCGAACACCGGGGAGCTGTTTTTT.

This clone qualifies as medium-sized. The CDR3 coding sequence is TGTGCCAGCAGTTGGACTAGCGGGAGATACAATGAGCAGTTCTTC. Its protein is CASSWTSGRYNEQFF. The gene calls are TRBV11-2 and TRBJ2-1; 13 nucleotides agree with TRBD2. The CDR3 has 15 amino acids. Germline V CDR1 and CDR2: SGHAT, FQNNGV. The V and J ends lost 6 bases and 4 bases, in that order; junction bases with no gene match: 3.

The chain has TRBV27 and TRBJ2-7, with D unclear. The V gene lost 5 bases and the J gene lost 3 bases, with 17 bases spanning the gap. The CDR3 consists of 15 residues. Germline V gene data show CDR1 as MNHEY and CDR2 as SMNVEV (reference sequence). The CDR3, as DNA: TGTGCCAGCAGTCACACCCTCGATAGCTACTACGAGCAGTACTTC. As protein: CASSHTLDSYYEQYF.

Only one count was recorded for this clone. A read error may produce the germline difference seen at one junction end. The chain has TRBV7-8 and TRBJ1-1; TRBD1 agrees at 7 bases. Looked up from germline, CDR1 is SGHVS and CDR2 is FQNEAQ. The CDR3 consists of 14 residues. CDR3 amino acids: CVSSLDRAATEAFF. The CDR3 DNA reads TGTGTCAGCAGCTTAGACAGGGCAGCCACTGAAGCTTTCTTT.

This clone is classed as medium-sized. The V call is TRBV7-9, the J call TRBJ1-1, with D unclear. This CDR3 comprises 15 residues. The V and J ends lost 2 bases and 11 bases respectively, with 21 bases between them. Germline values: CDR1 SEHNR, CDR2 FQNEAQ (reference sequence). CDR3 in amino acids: CASSLLGRGVTMAFF. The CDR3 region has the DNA TGTGCCAGCAGCTTACTCGGCCGCGGAGTTACTATGGCTTTCTTT.

CDR3 DNA sequence: TGTGCCAGCAGCCAAGATCCAGGAAACACCATATATTTT. Its translation is CASSQDPGNTIYF. The rearrangement links TRBV4-2 to TRBJ1-3; D call uncertain. Trimming left V 0 bases short and J 4 bases short, with 4 bases between. Germline V gene data show CDR1 as LGHNA and CDR2 as YNFKEQ. The CDR3 has 13 amino acids.

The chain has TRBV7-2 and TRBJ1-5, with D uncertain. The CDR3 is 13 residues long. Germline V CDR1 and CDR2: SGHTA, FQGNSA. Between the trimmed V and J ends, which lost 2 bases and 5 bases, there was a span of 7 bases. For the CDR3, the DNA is TGTGCCAGCAGCTTACGGGTTGATCAGCCCCAGCATTTT. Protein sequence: CASSLRVDQPQHF.

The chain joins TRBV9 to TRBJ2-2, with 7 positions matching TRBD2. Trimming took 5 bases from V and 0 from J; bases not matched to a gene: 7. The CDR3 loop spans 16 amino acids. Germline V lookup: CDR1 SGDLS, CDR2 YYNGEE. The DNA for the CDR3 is TGTGCCAGCAGTTTAGCGGGTAACTCGAACACCGGGGAGCTGTTTTTT. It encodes CASSLAGNSNTGELFF. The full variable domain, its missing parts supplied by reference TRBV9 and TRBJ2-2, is DSGVTQTPKHLITATGQRVTLRCSPRSGDLSVYWYQQSLDQGLQFLIQYYNGEERAKGNILERFSAQQFPDLHSELNLSSLELGDSALYFCASSLAGNSNTGELFFGEGSRLTVL.

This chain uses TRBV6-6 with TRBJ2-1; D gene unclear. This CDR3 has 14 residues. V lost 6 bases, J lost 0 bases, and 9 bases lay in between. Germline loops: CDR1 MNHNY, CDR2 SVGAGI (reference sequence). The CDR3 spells CASRQSFSYNEQFF. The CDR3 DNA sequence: TGTGCCAGCAGGCAATCTTTCTCCTACAATGAGCAGTTCTTC.

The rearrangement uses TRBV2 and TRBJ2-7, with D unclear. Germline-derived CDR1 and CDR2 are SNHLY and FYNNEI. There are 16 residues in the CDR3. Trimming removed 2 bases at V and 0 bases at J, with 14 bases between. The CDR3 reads CASSERGRPISYEQYF. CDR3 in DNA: TGTGCCAGCAGTGAAAGAGGCAGACCTATCTCCTACGAGCAGTACTTC.

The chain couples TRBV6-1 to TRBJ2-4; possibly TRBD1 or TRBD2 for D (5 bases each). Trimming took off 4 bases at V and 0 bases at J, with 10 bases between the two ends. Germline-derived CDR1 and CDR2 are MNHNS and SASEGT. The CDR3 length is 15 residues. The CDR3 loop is CASSVGTVAKNIQYF. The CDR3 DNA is TGTGCCAGCAGTGTGGGGACGGTAGCCAAAAACATTCAGTACTTC.

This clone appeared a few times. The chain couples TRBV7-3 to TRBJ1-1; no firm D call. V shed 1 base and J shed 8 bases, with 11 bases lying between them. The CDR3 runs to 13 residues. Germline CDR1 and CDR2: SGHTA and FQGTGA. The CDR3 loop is CASSLMAPQEAFF. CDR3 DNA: TGTGCCAGCAGCTTAATGGCCCCGCAAGAAGCTTTCTTT.

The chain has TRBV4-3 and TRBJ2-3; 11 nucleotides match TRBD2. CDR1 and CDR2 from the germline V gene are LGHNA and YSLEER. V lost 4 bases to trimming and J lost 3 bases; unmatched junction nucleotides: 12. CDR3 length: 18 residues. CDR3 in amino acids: CASSLNTPLAGVTDTQYF. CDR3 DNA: TGCGCCAGCAGCCTCAACACGCCACTAGCGGGAGTTACAGATACGCAGTATTTT.

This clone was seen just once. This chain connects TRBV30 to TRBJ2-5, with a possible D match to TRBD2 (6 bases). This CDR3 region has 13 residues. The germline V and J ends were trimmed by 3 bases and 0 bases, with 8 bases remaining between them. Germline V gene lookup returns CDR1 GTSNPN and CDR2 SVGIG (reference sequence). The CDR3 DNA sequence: TGTGCCTGGAGCCCGGGAGACCAAGAGACCCAGTACTTC. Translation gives CAWSPGDQETQYF. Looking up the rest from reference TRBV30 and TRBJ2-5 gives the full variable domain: SQTIHQWPATLVQPVGSPLSLECTVEGTSNPNLYWYRQAAGRGLQLLFYSVGIGQISSEVPQNLSASRPQDRQFILSSKKLLLSDSGFYLCAWSPGDQETQYFGPGTRLLVL.

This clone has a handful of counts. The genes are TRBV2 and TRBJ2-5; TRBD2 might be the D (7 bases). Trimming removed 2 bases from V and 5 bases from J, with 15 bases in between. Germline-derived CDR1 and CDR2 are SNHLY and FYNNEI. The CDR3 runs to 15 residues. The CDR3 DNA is TGTGCCAGCAGTGAAAGTAGGGGGGGCGCGGAGACCCAGTACTTC. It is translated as CASSESRGGAETQYF.

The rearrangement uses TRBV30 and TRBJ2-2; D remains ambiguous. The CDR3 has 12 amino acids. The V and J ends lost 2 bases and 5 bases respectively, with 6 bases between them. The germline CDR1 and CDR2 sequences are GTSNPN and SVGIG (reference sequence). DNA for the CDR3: TGTGCCTGGAGTATGGTTACCGGGGAGCTGTTTTTT. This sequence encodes CAWSMVTGELFF.

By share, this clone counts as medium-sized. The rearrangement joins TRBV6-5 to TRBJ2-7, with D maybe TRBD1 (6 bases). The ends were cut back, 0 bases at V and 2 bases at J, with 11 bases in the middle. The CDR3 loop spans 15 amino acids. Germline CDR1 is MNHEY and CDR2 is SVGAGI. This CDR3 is CASSYSSRGPYEQYF. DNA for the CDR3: TGTGCCAGCAGTTACTCATCCAGGGGCCCCTACGAGCAGTACTTC.

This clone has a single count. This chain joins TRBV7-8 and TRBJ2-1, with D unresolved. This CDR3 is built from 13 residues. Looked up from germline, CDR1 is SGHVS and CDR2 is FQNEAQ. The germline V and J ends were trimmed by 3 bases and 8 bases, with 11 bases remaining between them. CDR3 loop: CASSLQRFDEQFF. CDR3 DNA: TGTGCCAGCAGCTTGCAGCGTTTCGATGAGCAGTTCTTC.